This T cell receptor beta chain was sequenced for a study of shared clonotypes between healthy human individuals. Generated by immunoSEQ multiplex PCR, the TCRdb table keeps only in-frame clones and is missing some. Of fewer than 850,000 clones listed, about nine tenths are singletons. Per germline, CDR1 MDHEN and CDR2 SYDVKM. V lost 5 bases, J lost 4 bases, and 6 bases stayed unmatched. The CDR3 has 16 residues. The V and J genes are TRBV28 and TRBJ2-5, with 14 positions matching TRBD2. The sequence derives from a man aged 18 to 35 in good health. Some clones in this sample may be carry-over from other donors' samples. Material: memory CD8+ T cells from PBMCs. Subset reported: CD45RO+ cells pooled with CCR7-negative TemRA cells. CDR3 DNA sequence: TGTGCCAGCAGTCCGGGACTAGCGGGAGAGGGAGAGACCCAGTACTTC. This translates into CASSPGLAGEGETQYF.